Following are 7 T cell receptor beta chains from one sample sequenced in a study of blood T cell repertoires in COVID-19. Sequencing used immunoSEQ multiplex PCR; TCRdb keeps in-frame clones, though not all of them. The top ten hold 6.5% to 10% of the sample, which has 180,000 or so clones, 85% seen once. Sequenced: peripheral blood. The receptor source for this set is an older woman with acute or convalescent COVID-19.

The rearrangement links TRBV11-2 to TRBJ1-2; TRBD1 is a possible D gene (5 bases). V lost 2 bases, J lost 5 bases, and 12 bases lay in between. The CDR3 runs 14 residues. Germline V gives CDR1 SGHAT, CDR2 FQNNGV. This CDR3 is CASSLSGLAYGYTF. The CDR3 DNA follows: TGTGCCAGCAGCTTATCGGGACTTGCATATGGCTACACCTTC.

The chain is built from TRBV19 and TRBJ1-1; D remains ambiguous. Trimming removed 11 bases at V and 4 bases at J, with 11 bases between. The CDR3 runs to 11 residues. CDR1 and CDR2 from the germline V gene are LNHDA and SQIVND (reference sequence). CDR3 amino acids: CASHEGTEAFF. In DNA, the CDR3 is TGTGCCTCCCATGAGGGCACTGAAGCTTTCTTT.

DNA for the CDR3: TGTGCCAGCAGTTTCCTGGAGAGGACCGGGGAGCTGTTTTTT. Its protein is CASSFLERTGELFF. The rearrangement joins TRBV27 to TRBJ2-2; D remains unclear. The CDR3 has 14 residues. V was shortened by 3 bases and J by 5 bases, with 10 bases between the two germline ends. The germline CDR1 and CDR2 sequences are MNHEY and SMNVEV (reference sequence).

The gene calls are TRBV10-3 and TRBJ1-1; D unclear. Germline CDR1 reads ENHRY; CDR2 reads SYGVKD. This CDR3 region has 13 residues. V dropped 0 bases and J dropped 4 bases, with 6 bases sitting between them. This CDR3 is CAISESTATEAFF. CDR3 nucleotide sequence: TGTGCCATCAGTGAGTCCACAGCCACTGAAGCTTTCTTT.

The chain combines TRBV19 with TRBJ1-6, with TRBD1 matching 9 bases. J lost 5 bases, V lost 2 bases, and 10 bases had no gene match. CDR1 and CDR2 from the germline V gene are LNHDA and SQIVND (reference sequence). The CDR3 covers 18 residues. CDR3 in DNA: TGTGCCAGTAGTATATTTTCCCCCGGGACAGGGAATAATTCACCCCTCCACTTT. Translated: CASSIFSPGTGNNSPLHF.

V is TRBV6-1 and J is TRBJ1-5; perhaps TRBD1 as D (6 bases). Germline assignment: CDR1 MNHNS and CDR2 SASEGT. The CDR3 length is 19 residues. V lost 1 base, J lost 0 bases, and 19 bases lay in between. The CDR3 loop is CASSEEPREGEYSNQPQHF. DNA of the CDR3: TGTGCCAGCAGTGAAGAGCCCCGGGAGGGGGAATATAGCAATCAGCCCCAGCATTTT.

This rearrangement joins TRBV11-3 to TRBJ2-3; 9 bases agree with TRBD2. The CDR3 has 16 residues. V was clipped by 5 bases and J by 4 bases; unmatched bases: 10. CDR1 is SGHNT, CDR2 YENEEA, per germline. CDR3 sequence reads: CASSPPLAGVSDTQYF. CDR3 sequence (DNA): TGTGCCAGCAGCCCGCCTTTAGCGGGAGTTTCAGATACGCAGTATTTT.